One sample yielded the 26 T cell receptor beta chains listed below, sequenced in a study of T cell therapy after organ transplantation. Using immunoSEQ multiplex PCR, the repertoire was profiled, and TCRdb retains in-frame clones only, with some absent. The table lists about 6,000 clones, just under 75% of them singletons. No antigen is known for these receptors. Time point defined: 4-8 weeks after completion of therapy. The material was CD8+ T cells from blood, obtained after autologous CMV-specific T cell therapy. All receptors come from a human patient who had received a solid organ transplant and had CMV disease. Some T cells may originate from the graft donor.

V gene TRBV27 combines with J gene TRBJ1-1; no firm D call. The germline V and J ends were trimmed by 2 bases and 4 bases, with 11 bases remaining between them. This CDR3 is 14 amino acids long. CDR1 MNHEY and CDR2 SMNVEV come from the germline V gene (reference sequence). The CDR3 region has the DNA TGTGCCAGCAGTTTACAGCTCCGGGGCACTGAAGCTTTCTTT. Translated, it gives CASSLQLRGTEAFF.

Relative to its sample, this clone is medium-sized. V gene TRBV28 combines with J gene TRBJ1-1; possible D gene TRBD1, 5 bases. This CDR3 region has 16 residues. Between the trimmed V and J ends, which lost 6 bases and 1 base, there was a span of 18 bases. Germline loops: CDR1 MDHEN, CDR2 SYDVKM. Here the CDR3 DNA reads TGTGCCAGCAGCCGGACCGCTGGGGACGAGAACACTGAAGCTTTCTTT. It translates to CASSRTAGDENTEAFF.

The chain recombines TRBV6-5 with TRBJ2-7, with 7 bases matching TRBD2. After removal of 3 bases from V and 3 bases from J, the junction contained 11 bases not matched to a gene. The CDR3 length is 16 residues. Germline V gene lookup returns CDR1 MNHEY and CDR2 SVGAGI. CDR3 sequence (DNA): TGTGCCAGCAGTTATTGGGGGAGGGCCGGAGGCTACGAGCAGTACTTC. Residues: CASSYWGRAGGYEQYF.

With respect to this clone: The sample holds other DNA sequences that translate to the same CDR3. The gene calls are TRBV5-4 and TRBJ2-2; 7 bases line up with TRBD2. CDR1 and CDR2 (germline): SGHNT, YYREEE (reference sequence). V was pared by 0 bases and J by 5 bases, with 7 bases of the junction left unmatched. The length of the CDR3 is 16 residues. The CDR3 loop reads CASSLGGGSGTGELFF. The CDR3 nucleotides read TGTGCCAGCAGCTTGGGTGGCGGGAGCGGAACCGGGGAGCTGTTTTTT.

The V and J genes are TRBV7-3 and TRBJ2-1, with 8 bases lining up with TRBD2. This CDR3 contains 15 residues. V shed 0 bases, J shed 8 bases, and the junction held 6 bases outside the gene matches. Per germline, CDR1 SGHTA and CDR2 FQGTGA. The CDR3 is CASSLTAGGDDEQFF. CDR3 nucleotides: TGTGCCAGCAGCTTAACGGCGGGAGGTGATGATGAGCAGTTCTTC.

This clone was observed a few times. The chain recombines TRBV11-3 with TRBJ1-2; perhaps TRBD1 as D (6 bases). CDR3 length: 15 amino acids. Germline lookup yields CDR1 SGHNT and CDR2 YENEEA. Trimming removed 4 bases at V and 2 bases at J, with 14 bases between. The CDR3 coding sequence is TGTGCCAGCAGCTCCGAGACAGGCTGCAACTATGGCTACACCTTC. As protein: CASSSETGCNYGYTF.

The chain joins TRBV9 to TRBJ2-3, with D uncertain. Trimming pared 4 bases from V and 0 bases from J, leaving 6 bases between. The CDR3 is 13 amino acids. Germline values: CDR1 SGDLS, CDR2 YYNGEE. CDR3 sequence (DNA): TGTGCCAGCAGCTATTCGAGCACAGATACGCAGTATTTT. Protein sequence: CASSYSSTDTQYF. Based on the CDR3 plus reference TRBV9 and TRBJ2-3, the full variable domain is DSGVTQTPKHLITATGQRVTLRCSPRSGDLSVYWYQQSLDQGLQFLIQYYNGEERAKGNILERFSAQQFPDLHSELNLSSLELGDSALYFCASSYSSTDTQYFGPGTRLTVL.

The genes are TRBV27 and TRBJ2-3; D gene uncertain. CDR1 is MNHEY, CDR2 SMNVEV, per germline (reference sequence). The CDR3 is 13 residues long. V dropped 0 bases and J dropped 4 bases, with 5 bases sitting between them. The CDR3 coding sequence is TGTGCCAGCAGTTTATCTCCGGCAGATACGCAGTATTTT. It encodes CASSLSPADTQYF.

By proportion, this clone is large. The CDR3, as DNA: TGTGCCAGCAGTTTATACGGGACAAATAACTATGGCTACACCTTC. It encodes CASSLYGTNNYGYTF. The chain joins TRBV27 to TRBJ1-2; the D gene is possibly TRBD1 (6 bases). The germline V gene encodes CDR1 MNHEY and CDR2 SMNVEV (reference sequence). The V gene lost 1 base and the J gene lost 1 base, with 10 bases spanning the gap. This CDR3 contains 15 residues.

The chain combines TRBV28 with TRBJ1-1; no clear D. This CDR3 contains 18 residues. V lost 5 bases and J 1 base, leaving 23 bases between the germline ends. In germline, CDR1 is MDHEN, CDR2 SYDVKM. CDR3 region: CASSTYRAEVNENTEAFF. The CDR3 DNA is TGTGCCAGCAGTACATACCGGGCTGAGGTAAACGAGAACACTGAAGCTTTCTTT.

The table lists this clone with a few counts. The chain employs TRBV19 and TRBJ2-5, with D possibly being TRBD2 (6 bases). The CDR3 consists of 14 residues. V gave up 5 bases and J gave up 1 base, with 11 bases separating them. Per germline, CDR1 LNHDA and CDR2 SQIVND (reference sequence). CDR3 protein: CASSGTYLQETQYF. As DNA, the CDR3 is TGTGCCAGTAGTGGGACTTATCTCCAAGAGACCCAGTACTTC.

Turning to this clone: Germline and junction disagree at one end, which may indicate a read error. The chain is built from TRBV7-9 and TRBJ2-3; 9 bases line up with TRBD1. In germline, CDR1 is SEHNR, CDR2 FQNEAQ (reference sequence). The CDR3 is made up of 15 amino acids. The CDR3 DNA is TGCGCCAGCAGCCAAGGGACAGGGCACACAGATACGCAGTATTTT. As protein: CASSQGTGHTDTQYF.

This chain joins TRBV6-1 and TRBJ2-1, with a possible D match to TRBD2 (7 bases). Between the trimmed V and J ends, which lost 2 bases and 5 bases, there was a span of 13 bases. Germline assignment: CDR1 MNHNS and CDR2 SASEGT. The CDR3 is 15 residues long. CDR3 nucleotides: TGTGCCAGCAGTGAATCGGGGGGCTTGCACAATGAGCAGTTCTTC. Translated: CASSESGGLHNEQFF.

The gene calls are TRBV27 and TRBJ2-7; TRBD2 matches 7 bases. Trimming at V came to 0 bases and at J to 4 bases, leaving 6 bases not matched to a gene. This CDR3 has 15 residues. CDR1 and CDR2 (germline): MNHEY, SMNVEV (reference sequence). The CDR3 region is CASSLSAGVVYEQYF. The CDR3 coding sequence is TGTGCCAGCAGTTTATCGGCGGGAGTCGTGTACGAGCAGTACTTC.

This chain uses TRBV11-3 with TRBJ2-1; TRBD1 matches 9 bases. Germline CDR1 SGHNT, CDR2 YENEEA. CDR3 length: 17 residues. J gave up 4 bases and V 1 base, and 8 bases lay outside the gene matches. For the CDR3, the DNA is TGTGCCAGCAGCTTAGGACCCACGACAGGGGGATACAATGAGCAGTTCTTC. Its protein product is CASSLGPTTGGYNEQFF.

V and J are TRBV9 and TRBJ2-3, with D unresolved. CDR1 is SGDLS, CDR2 YYNGEE, per germline. V dropped 0 bases and J dropped 0 bases, with 11 bases sitting between them. The CDR3 has 16 amino acids. DNA for the CDR3: TGTGCCAGCAGCGTAGACTCAGCAGCTAGCACAGATACGCAGTATTTT. Translation: CASSVDSAASTDTQYF.

V gene TRBV27 combines with J gene TRBJ2-1; the match to TRBD1 covers 10 bases. The CDR3 sequence is 15 residues long. The junction had 6 bases not matched to a gene; V was cut back by 7 bases and J by 3 bases. Looked up from germline, CDR1 is MNHEY and CDR2 is SMNVEV (reference sequence). CDR3 residues: CASNPGTGVYNEQFF. The CDR3 DNA is TGTGCCAGCAACCCCGGGACAGGGGTCTACAATGAGCAGTTCTTC.

This clone was picked up a small number of times. The rearrangement links TRBV7-8 to TRBJ2-5; 7 nucleotides align to TRBD2. The CDR3 has 17 residues. Losses at the gene ends were 1 base for V and 5 bases for J; bases not matched to a gene: 13. Germline loops: CDR1 SGHVS, CDR2 FQNEAQ. CDR3 DNA: TGTGCCAGCAGCTTAGGGGGGGGAGAGCCCTCCGTGGAGACCCAGTACTTC. This sequence encodes CASSLGGGEPSVETQYF.

The V gene is TRBV18, the J gene TRBJ2-1; 10 nucleotides align to TRBD2. Trimming cost V 3 bases and J 3 bases; bases outside gene matches: 11. CDR3 size: 18 residues. The germline CDR1 and CDR2 sequences are KGHSH and LQKENI. The CDR3 DNA reads TGTGCCAGCTCACCGGTCCAGCGGGAGGGCTTATTCTACAATGAGCAGTTCTTC. Residues: CASSPVQREGLFYNEQFF.

This chain connects TRBV7-9 to TRBJ1-4; 7 bases line up with TRBD1. The junction had 2 bases not matched to a gene; V was cut back by 1 base and J by 3 bases. Germline CDR1 is SEHNR and CDR2 is FQNEAQ (reference sequence). CDR3 length: 15 residues. The CDR3 loop reads CASSLVRGPNEKLFF. CDR3 in DNA: TGTGCCAGCAGCTTAGTAAGGGGGCCTAATGAAAAACTGTTTTTT.

The rearrangement uses TRBV4-3 and TRBJ2-1; 11 nucleotides line up with TRBD1. Germline V gives CDR1 LGHNA, CDR2 YSLEER. The CDR3 covers 14 residues. V gave up 4 bases and J gave up 7 bases; unmatched junction bases: 3. In DNA form, the CDR3 reads TGCGCCAGCAGCCGAAGGGACAGGGGGAATGAGCAGTTCTTC. Translation gives CASSRRDRGNEQFF.

The chain joins TRBV19 to TRBJ2-7, with 9 bases aligning to TRBD2. The J segment lost 2 bases and the V segment lost 3 bases, leaving 2 bases of the junction unmatched. CDR1 and CDR2 (germline): LNHDA, SQIVND (reference sequence). This CDR3 is 14 amino acids long. The CDR3 nucleotides read TGTGCCAGTAGTATGACTAGCGGTCCCTACGAGCAGTACTTC. Translation gives CASSMTSGPYEQYF.

This clone was recorded a few times. Here the CDR3 reads CASSDWTGIDYEQYF. The CDR3 DNA reads as TGTGCCAGCAGTGACTGGACAGGGATCGACTACGAGCAGTACTTC. The gene calls are TRBV2 and TRBJ2-7; 8 bases map to TRBD1. The germline gives CDR1 SNHLY, CDR2 FYNNEI. The CDR3 loop spans 15 amino acids. V dropped 3 bases and J dropped 3; count of bases not matched to a gene: 7.

The chain links TRBV7-2 to TRBJ2-7, with 7 bases identical to TRBD2. The V and J ends lost 2 bases and 4 bases, in that order; junction bases with no gene match: 5. The CDR3 is 14 amino acids. Germline V lookup: CDR1 SGHTA, CDR2 FQGNSA. CDR3 sequence: CASSLTGGGYEQYF. Written as DNA, the CDR3 is TGTGCCAGCAGCTTAACGGGAGGAGGGTACGAGCAGTACTTC.

This clone occurred a few times. V gene TRBV2 combines with J gene TRBJ1-3, with unresolved D. The CDR3 spans 14 residues. Trimming took 4 bases from V and 0 from J, leaving 7 bases between them. Germline assignment: CDR1 SNHLY and CDR2 FYNNEI. The CDR3 DNA reads as TGTGCCAGCAGTGCTTTCGACTCTGGAAACACCATATATTTT. It yields the protein CASSAFDSGNTIYF.

The chain combines TRBV7-6 with TRBJ2-3; no reliable D call. Germline assignment: CDR1 SGHVS and CDR2 FNYEAQ. The CDR3 is made up of 14 amino acids. Trimming left V 5 bases short and J 3 bases short, with 12 bases between. Here the CDR3 reads CASSPEVGTDTQYF. In nucleotides, the CDR3 is TGTGCCAGCAGCCCTGAGGTGGGGACAGATACGCAGTATTTT.